A selection of T cell receptor beta chains follows, all from one sample in a study of blood T cells in healthy people across ages. TCRdb reanalysed the 5' RACE reads using MiXCR and keeps one entry per CDR3 protein. The sample has approximately 2,000,000 distinct CDR3 sequences, around 42% seen once. Sequencing input: blood. Every receptor here comes from a human donor in good health. Both conserved end residues are part of each CDR3. D genes are given only for firm matches. Clone size is shown for a subset of rows, as once, few, many or a class of expanded clone.

size,J,D,V,CDR3,DNA
few,TRBJ2-1,-,TRBV7-9,CASSPRGYISYNEQFF,TGTGCCAGCAGCCCCCGTGGATATATCTCCTACAATGAGCAGTTCTTC
-,TRBJ1-2,TRBD1,TRBV14,CASSPDRANYSYTF,TGTGCCAGCAGCCCGGACAGGGCAAACTATAGCTACACCTTC
-,TRBJ2-7,-,TRBV7-2,CASSLTGIGGTCEQYF,TGTGCCAGCAGCTTAACGGGGATAGGGGGTACCTGCGAGCAGTACTTC
many,TRBJ2-5,-,TRBV12-3/TRBV12-4,CASSFGTQETQYF,TGTGCCAGCAGCTTCGGGACTCAAGAGACCCAGTACTTC
-,TRBJ2-4,-,TRBV20-1,CSARDGVGIQYF,TGCAGTGCTAGAGATGGGGTAGGCATTCAGTACTTC
-,TRBJ2-4,-,TRBV24-1,CATRGTGNEQYF,TGTGCCACCAGAGGGACCGGCAATGAGCAGTACTTC
-,TRBJ1-1,-,TRBV12-3/TRBV12-4,CACTRVGGEAFF,TGTGCCTGCACCCGGGTGGGAGGTGAAGCTTTCTTT
few,TRBJ2-7,-,TRBV3-1,CASSPARDSFYEQYF,TGTGCCAGCAGCCCAGCACGGGACTCTTTCTACGAGCAGTACTTC
-,TRBJ2-3,TRBD2,TRBV10-3,CAISVLTSGSDTQYF,TGTGCCATCAGTGTGTTGACTAGCGGGTCAGATACGCAGTATTTT
-,TRBJ1-2,-,TRBV7-2,CASSHTDLGPYGYTF,TGTGCCAGCAGCCACACTGATTTAGGACCCTATGGCTACACCTTC
-,TRBJ1-2,-,TRBV29-1,CSVVRGSNYGYTF,TGCAGCGTTGTACGAGGGTCTAACTATGGCTACACCTTC
-,TRBJ2-1,-,TRBV7-2,CASSQVVDRRGEQFF,TGTGCCAGCAGCCAAGTAGTCGACAGGAGAGGTGAGCAGTTCTTC
-,TRBJ2-7,-,TRBV7-2,CASSSQIEQYF,TGTGCCAGCAGCTCCCAGATCGAGCAGTACTTC
-,TRBJ1-1,-,TRBV25-1,CASTPTQNTEAFF,TGTGCCAGCACTCCGACACAGAATACTGAAGCTTTCTTT
few,TRBJ2-7,TRBD1,TRBV7-2,CASSFSTGGYEQYF,TGTGCCAGCAGCTTCAGTACAGGGGGCTACGAGCAGTACTTC
few,TRBJ1-1,-,TRBV4-3,CASSHSGGPTEAFF,TGCGCCAGCAGCCACTCCGGGGGTCCTACTGAAGCTTTCTTT
-,TRBJ2-7,-,TRBV18,CASPQGQTYEQYF,TGTGCCAGCCCCCAAGGACAGACCTACGAGCAGTACTTC
-,TRBJ2-3,TRBD2,TRBV28,CATELSGTRGWALSTDTQYF,TGTGCCACCGAACTTTCCGGGACTAGGGGGTGGGCCTTGAGCACAGATACGCAGTATTTT
-,TRBJ1-5,TRBD1,TRBV12-3/TRBV12-4,CASSRRTGASQPQHF,TGTGCCAGCAGTCGACGGACAGGAGCGAGCCAGCCTCAGCATTTT
-,TRBJ2-1,-,TRBV20-1,CSARPGSGGNEQFF,TGCAGTGCTAGACCGGGCTCCGGAGGGAATGAGCAGTTCTTC
few,TRBJ1-1,TRBD1,TRBV10-2,CASREGQGADEAFF,TGCGCCAGCAGGGAAGGACAGGGGGCAGATGAAGCTTTCTTT
-,TRBJ2-1,-,TRBV7-9,CANSLDRTVYNERFF,TGTGCCAACAGCTTGGACCGGACAGTGTACAATGAGCGCTTCTTC
-,TRBJ2-7,TRBD1,TRBV20-1,CSARGTVSAEQYF,TGCAGTGCTAGGGGGACAGTTTCTGCCGAGCAGTACTTC
few,TRBJ2-4,-,TRBV12-3/TRBV12-4,CASSTPSIPTPGEQYF,TGTGCCAGCAGCACACCGTCAATACCAACGCCGGGGGAGCAGTACTTC
few,TRBJ1-2,-,TRBV15,CATSVDRNYGYTF,TGTGCCACCAGCGTTGATCGAAACTATGGCTACACCTTC
few,TRBJ1-2,-,TRBV6-5,CASSYGEGGGYTF,TGTGCCAGCAGTTACGGTGAGGGCGGTGGCTACACCTTC
-,TRBJ1-4,-,TRBV4-1,CASSQVLPEKLFF,TGCGCCAGCAGCCAAGTTCTTCCGGAAAAACTGTTTTTT
once,TRBJ1-4,-,TRBV20-1,CSARDRGGSEKLFF,TGCAGTGCTAGAGATCGAGGGGGTAGTGAAAAACTGTTTTTT
few,TRBJ2-6,-,TRBV6-2/TRBV6-3,CASSTTWAPGANVLTF,TGTGCCAGCAGCACGACCTGGGCCCCTGGGGCCAACGTCCTGACTTTC
few,TRBJ2-7,-,TRBV4-1,CASSALGPRLPYEQYF,TGCGCCAGCAGCGCCCTTGGGCCCCGTTTGCCCTACGAGCAGTACTTC
few,TRBJ2-5,TRBD1,TRBV3-1,CASSHQGDGEQYF,TGTGCCAGCAGCCATCAGGGGGACGGGGAGCAGTACTTC
-,TRBJ2-7,-,TRBV5-1,CASSSTISGQIYEQYF,TGCGCCAGCAGCTCCACAATATCCGGACAAATCTACGAGCAGTACTTC
-,TRBJ1-4,-,TRBV29-1,CSAKTGDEKLFF,TGCAGCGCTAAGACAGGAGATGAAAAACTGTTTTTT
few,TRBJ2-1,-,TRBV6-2/TRBV6-3,CASSYPGKTRYNEQFF,TGTGCCAGCAGTTATCCCGGGAAAACCCGGTACAATGAGCAGTTCTTC
-,TRBJ1-2,-,TRBV11-2,CASGLEGPVYGYTF,TGTGCCAGCGGCTTAGAGGGGCCGGTCTATGGCTACACCTTC
few,TRBJ2-5,-,TRBV29-1,CSVAYTDQETQYF,TGCAGCGTAGCTTACACGGACCAAGAGACCCAGTACTTC
-,TRBJ1-5,-,TRBV20-1,CSARASRDHQPQHF,TGCAGTGCTAGAGCATCCAGGGATCATCAGCCCCAGCATTTT
-,TRBJ1-5,TRBD1,TRBV29-1,CSVSTGQGLNQPQHF,TGCAGCGTGTCGACAGGGCAGGGGCTCAATCAGCCCCAGCATTTT
-,TRBJ2-1,TRBD1,TRBV10-3,CAISEGTGGSNFQFF,TGTGCCATCAGTGAGGGGACAGGGGGCTCAAATTTCCAGTTCTTC
-,TRBJ2-1,TRBD2,TRBV5-5,CASSLGPSGFNEQFF,TGTGCCAGCAGCCTCGGGCCTAGCGGGTTCAATGAGCAGTTCTTC
-,TRBJ2-6,-,TRBV12-3/TRBV12-4,CASSHGQGGLGANVLTF,TGTGCCAGCAGCCACGGACAGGGAGGGCTGGGGGCCAACGTCCTGACTTTC